This T cell receptor beta chain originates from a study of beta chain features in type 1 diabetes. Notes on the study in general: Patients with Type 1 diabetes showed moderately but significantly shorter TCRB CDR3s in all four CD4+ subsets.

Expressed TCRB transcripts got sequenced, as all isolated RNA was reverse transcribed. Clones were sequenced by immunoSEQ multiplex PCR, and TCRdb holds only the in-frame ones, with some missing. The table records 300,000 to 400,000 clones, around 9.3% of them present only once. In the case of this clone: Antigen unknown.

The sample consisted of central memory CD4+ T cells from blood. This TCR came from a young man with type 1 diabetes.

CDR3 sequence reads: CASSTSAGEKRGGEPSTDTQYF. CDR3 bases: TGTGCCAGCAGCACCTCCGCTGGAGAAAAGCGGGGGGGCGAACCTAGCACAGATACGCAGTATTTT. This chain connects TRBV21-1 to TRBJ2-3; no DNA check was done on the table's D call, TRBD2. TRBV21-1 is given as a pseudogene. CDR3 length equals 22 residues.